This T cell receptor beta chain comes out of a study of identical twins (dated by TCRdb to 2016 to 2017). For the wider study: To test whether fetal clonotypes persist, this study deep-sequenced TCR alpha and beta repertoires from monozygotic twins, from unrelated adults of various ages, and from cord blood. To rule out contamination, the twin experiments were replicated at different times with different library preparation protocols.

To note about this clonotype: It lacks a known antigen. No base-level quality is on record; no much larger clone is a single base apart.

CDR1 and CDR2, looked up from the germline V gene, are MGHDK and SYGVNS. Trimming takes 3 bases from V and 0 bases from J, and the germline ends sit 9 bases apart. There are 14 amino acids in the CDR3, from cysteine to phenylalanine inclusive. The CDR3 DNA has 42 bases and is translated from base 1. Only healthy Caucasian donors were included. The twin cohort comprised three pairs of female monozygotic twins, all aged roughly 18 to 30 years. CD4+ and CD8+ T cell populations were isolated with positive isolation kits from Invitrogen. Overall results and qualifications from the work: Fewer insertions were carried by abundant cord blood beta clonotypes; a weaker similar trend was observed in young adult naive repertoires, while no such trend was observed in memory repertoires. Invariant T cells such as MAIT and iNKT could partly confound zero-insertion analyses, though diverse VJ usage argued against this for most clonotypes. Recombination models systematically underestimated out-of-frame TCR alpha sharing in monozygotic twins but agreed with sharing between unrelated individuals. Excess twin sharing in beta out-of-frame sequences was weaker because fewer shared sequences lowered the signal-to-noise ratio. Because the same donors could not be followed over many years, the conclusions relied on cross-sectional statistical analysis. Compared with coincidental sharing between unrelated individuals, out-of-frame TCR alpha sequences shared between twins showed an excess of sequences with low generation probability.

Library method: 5' RACE. This sample was sequenced with an Illumina HiSeq 2000. Template switching added a universal primer binding site, and the final cDNA carried a unique molecular identifier that allowed TCR cDNA molecules to be counted accurately. Specific primers in the conserved constant-segment region were used to synthesize first-strand cDNA for TCR alpha and beta chains. To control for contamination, every cDNA library was double barcoded, receiving both a SMART-Mk sample barcode and Illumina barcodes. TruSeq adapter sequences, together with Illumina sample barcodes, were added in two successive PCR steps. TCR alpha and beta cDNA libraries were sequenced on the Illumina HiSeq platform with custom primers. The study's own analysis went as follows. Raw reads were processed with MiGEC to extract unique molecular identifiers, and MiXCR was used to determine CDR3 positions. For each individual, recombination models were inferred using an EM algorithm with the repgenHMM and IGoR tools. Shared clonotype analysis was performed with the tcR package in R, normalizing sharing by the product of cloneset sizes. To study raw recombination free of thymic and clonal selection effects, out-of-frame nonproductive sequences were analyzed. Using fastp trimming at Q25 and MiXCR clonotype assembly, TCRdb reanalyzed the public sequencing data and kept in-frame beta chains. Rows with one shared CDR3 protein collapse into an entry with the most common genes and DNA. None of the V and J calls come from the authors' own analysis; TCRdb made them. Present in this sample are around 510,000 distinct CDR3 sequences, roughly 13% of which were seen just once. The ten largest clonotypes hold 0.95% to 1% of the sample.

This sample was also put to use in a study of yellow fever vaccine responses in identical twins. Per the second study: According to the authors, the vaccine-induced T cell response in identical twins seemed to be partly convergent and partly specific to each individual. In the study, vaccine-responding T cell clones were precisely tracked in identical twins.

This sequence was found in a woman aged 18 to 35 in good health. What was sequenced was CD4+ T cells sorted from blood. The V gene is TRBV25-1 and the J gene is TRBJ2-7, and TRBD1 may be the D gene, going by 6 matching bases. The CDR3 region has the sequence CASSDRQVSYEQYF. In nucleotide form, the sequence is TGTGCCAGCAGTGATCGACAGGTCTCCTACGAGCAGTACTTC.